This is a list of T cell receptor beta chains from one sample in a study of blood T cell repertoires in COVID-19. This table comes from immunoSEQ multiplex PCR, and its TCRdb copy is limited to in-frame clones, with some not included. The data contain about 100,000 clones, 85% of them singletons. Sequences were obtained from peripheral blood. These TCRs come from a woman between 65 and 79 years old with active or convalescent COVID-19. Each CDR3 is given with its conserved first and last residue. D genes are given only for firm matches.

TRBJ2-1,.,TRBV25-1,CASSEQGNEQFF
TRBJ1-2,.,TRBV3-1/TRBV3-2,CASSLQGYGYTF
TRBJ1-1,TRBD1,TRBV4-2,CASSQPRQGSTEAFF
TRBJ1-5,.,TRBV28,CASRPRGLLSNQPQHF
TRBJ1-4,.,TRBV5-1,CASSRGGVATNEKLFF
TRBJ2-1,.,TRBV4-2,CASSQDGTEGSYNEQFF
TRBJ1-3,TRBD1,TRBV30,CAWSAGTADTIYF
TRBJ2-7,.,TRBV2,CASKSQDKGPYEQYF
TRBJ1-2,.,TRBV6-5,CASSYSGLPGYTF
TRBJ1-5,.,TRBV7-2,CASSATGNQPQHF
TRBJ2-2,TRBD1,TRBV7-9,CASRVDRLATGELFF
TRBJ2-5,TRBD2,TRBV29-1,CSVEGASGRGETQYF
TRBJ1-6,.,TRBV6-5,CASSLDTNSPLHF
TRBJ2-3,TRBD2,TRBV4-2,CASSQGLAGTTDTQYF
TRBJ1-6,TRBD1,TRBV9,CASSPGTGDSSYNSPLHF
TRBJ2-1,TRBD2,TRBV11-2,CASSLDGLAGGEQFF
TRBJ2-5,TRBD1,TRBV27,CASSLGQGARETQYF
TRBJ1-1,TRBD1,TRBV29-1,CSVLYRGETEAFF
TRBJ1-5,.,TRBV2,CASSRVSDNQPQHF
TRBJ2-6,.,TRBV19,CASRTAGLGAGANVLTF
TRBJ1-2,.,TRBV29-1,CSVTEGVGGYTF
TRBJ2-3,TRBD2,TRBV10-3,CAISEPETGTTITDTQYF
TRBJ1-6,TRBD1,TRBV4-2,CASSQGTGADSPLHF
TRBJ1-6,.,TRBV5-1,CASSPSGAEGSPLHF
TRBJ1-5,TRBD1,TRBV28,CASTRDSHSNQPQHF
TRBJ1-6,TRBD1,TRBV19,CASSAGQGSSYNSPLHF
TRBJ1-5,TRBD1,TRBV28,CASSPRDRENQPQHF
TRBJ2-4,.,TRBV9,CASSVSSGTADDIQYF
TRBJ1-1,.,TRBV6-6,CASILTPGNTEAFF
TRBJ2-7,.,TRBV4-3,CASSQDSRSGVKYF
TRBJ1-5,.,TRBV6-5,CASSYSGGRLYF
TRBJ2-3,.,TRBV5-4,CASSLGGSRADTQYF
TRBJ2-1,TRBD2,TRBV28,CASSFLSSGDNEQFF